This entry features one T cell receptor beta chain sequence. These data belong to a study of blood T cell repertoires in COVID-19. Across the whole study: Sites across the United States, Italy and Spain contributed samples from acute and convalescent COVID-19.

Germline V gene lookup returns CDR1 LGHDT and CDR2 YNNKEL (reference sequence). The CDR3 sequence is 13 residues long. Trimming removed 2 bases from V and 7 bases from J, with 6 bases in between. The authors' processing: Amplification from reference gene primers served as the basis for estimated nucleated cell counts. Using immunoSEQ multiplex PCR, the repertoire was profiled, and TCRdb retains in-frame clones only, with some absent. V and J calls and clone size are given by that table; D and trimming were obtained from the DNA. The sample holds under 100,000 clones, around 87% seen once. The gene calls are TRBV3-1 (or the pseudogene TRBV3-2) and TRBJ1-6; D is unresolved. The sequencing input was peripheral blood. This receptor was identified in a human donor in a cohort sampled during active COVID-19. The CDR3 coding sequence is TGTGCCAGCAGCCAATTCAGAAATTCACCCCTCCACTTT. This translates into CASSQFRNSPLHF.